This T cell receptor beta chain was found in a study of blood T cells in healthy people across ages (dated by TCRdb to the mid-2010s). About the investigation overall: Template switching captured roughly one uniquely barcoded TCR beta cDNA molecule per two T cells in model experiments. To avoid experimental bias, donors of different ages were randomly spread across the sequencing lanes. Age-related changes in TCR beta repertoire diversity were measured in the study by deep sequencing normalized with unique cDNA molecular identifiers. The donors were divided into four age groups: young (average around 16 years), middle-aged (over 35), aged (approximately 62) and long-lived (around 87). Two additional independent replicas of 1 million unique cDNA reads from the same blood draw were analyzed for two donors (one aged 18 to 30 and one aged 80 or older). The full study reports these points: Because profiling used bulk unsorted PBMCs, naive and antigen-experienced compartments could not be compared conclusively. The CMV infection status of donors was not known, potentially confounding age-related changes in expanded clonotypes. As age increased, observed TCR beta diversity per million T cells dropped in a roughly linear way, and a significant reduction was already evident by age around 41. There was a strong correlation between observed TCR beta diversity and the percentage of naive T cells measured by flow cytometry. Compared with the aged group, the long-lived group had more naive CD4+ T cells, fewer expanded clones and increased TCR diversity, suggesting age selection. Estimates of total diversity based on one million sequenced T cells were regarded as lower bounds and as underestimates.

The 39 donors, aged about 6 to 95 years, were systemically healthy Caucasian individuals from Russia. Roughly 10 milliliters of peripheral blood were collected from each donor into EDTA-treated Vacutainer tubes. Ficoll-Paque density-gradient centrifugation was used to isolate PBMCs, with at least 7 million per sample. Trizol reagent was used to extract total RNA from PBMCs, with at least 6 micrograms per sample. For every donor, an aliquot of PBMCs went through flow cytometry to measure the percentages of naive CD45RAhigh/CD27high T cells. The protocol used for the library was 5' RACE. A second roughly 7 to 12 cycle PCR used a sample-barcoded 5' primer and a J-beta primer mix. A template-switch 5' adaptor carrying 12 random nucleotides introduced a unique molecular identifier onto each TCR beta cDNA molecule. At least 2.5 million CDR3-containing paired-end reads were obtained from each sample. First-strand cDNA synthesis was performed from all RNA using the Mint cDNA synthesis kit, with priming by a TRBC-specific oligonucleotide. All cDNA was treated with uracil-DNA glycosylase and then went through a first 18-cycle PCR with the universal primers M1SS and BC2_uni_R. The original methods were these. Normalization of each sample was performed by random selection of 1 million high-quality reads, each carrying a distinct molecular identifier. Instead of being binned into consensus sequences, reads that shared molecular identifiers were thrown out. MiTCR, run with a Q25 quality threshold and the strictest error-elimination algorithm, handled CDR3 identification, clonotype clustering and error correction. A nonparametric unseen species model with Euler transformation was used to estimate lower-bound total TCR beta diversity. The raw public reads went through TCRdb reprocessing: fastp at Q25, MiXCR clone calling, in-frame beta chains kept. CDR3 protein sequences are deduplicated, and each keeps its most common genes and DNA. TCRdb, not the authors, supplied the V and J calls. This sample has 1.5 million to 2 million distinct CDR3 sequences in its table, and around 42% of those were observed once. More than 20% of the sample rests with the top ten.

As to this clonotype: It lacks a known antigen. No qualities accompany the bases; no much larger clone lies one base away.

Trimming costs V 7 bases and J 5 bases, and their ends lie 14 bases apart. CDR3 length: 13 amino acids, cysteine to phenylalanine. The CDR3 DNA has 39 bases and is translated from base 1. The chain couples TRBV12-3 or TRBV12-4 to TRBJ1-2; possibly the D gene is TRBD1, per 5 matching bases. The sequenced sample consisted of blood. The clonotype was recovered from a human donor in good health. CDR3 loop: CASIIQGHYGYTF. The bases read TGTGCCAGCATCATCCAGGGCCATTATGGCTACACCTTC.